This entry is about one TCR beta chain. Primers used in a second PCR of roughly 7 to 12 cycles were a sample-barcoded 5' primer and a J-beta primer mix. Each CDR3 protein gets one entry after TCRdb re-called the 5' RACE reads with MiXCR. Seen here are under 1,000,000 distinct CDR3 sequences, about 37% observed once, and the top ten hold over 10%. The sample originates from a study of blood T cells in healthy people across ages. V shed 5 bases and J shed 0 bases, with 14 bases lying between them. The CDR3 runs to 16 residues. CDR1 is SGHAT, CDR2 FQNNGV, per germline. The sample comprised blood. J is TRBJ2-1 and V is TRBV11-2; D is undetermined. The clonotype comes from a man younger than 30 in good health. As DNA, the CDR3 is TGTGCCAGCAGCCTAAGAACATCGAGCTCCTACAATGAGCAGTTCTTC. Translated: CASSLRTSSSYNEQFF.